This is a list of T cell receptor beta chains from one sample in a study of blood T cell repertoires in COVID-19. Assay used: immunoSEQ multiplex PCR; TCRdb lists only in-frame clones, some missing. The table records around 200,000 clones, about 85% of them present only once. Sequences were obtained from peripheral blood. Every receptor here comes from a woman at least 80 years old with acute or convalescent COVID-19. Both conserved end residues are part of each CDR3. Only some rows state a clone size, as once, few, many or a class for expanded clones.

CDR3 length: 16; clone size: NA; J gene: TRBJ2-3; V gene: TRBV19; CDR3 protein: CASSIYYGQGQNTQYF
CDR3 length: 15; clone size: NA; J gene: TRBJ1-4; V gene: TRBV5-1; CDR3 protein: CASSLVGRGDEKLFF
CDR3 length: 15; clone size: NA; J gene: TRBJ1-1; V gene: TRBV3-1/TRBV3-2; CDR3 protein: CASSHHRDTNTEAFF
CDR3 length: 13; clone size: NA; J gene: TRBJ2-5; V gene: TRBV7-3; CDR3 protein: CASSLNLRETQYF
CDR3 length: 16; clone size: NA; J gene: TRBJ1-4; V gene: TRBV27; CDR3 protein: CASRIGPGGNNEKLFF
CDR3 length: 15; clone size: NA; J gene: TRBJ2-2; V gene: TRBV7-8; CDR3 protein: CASSPGGRDTGELFF
CDR3 length: 15; clone size: NA; J gene: TRBJ2-7; V gene: TRBV10-1; CDR3 protein: CASSERARTGYEQYF
CDR3 length: 15; clone size: NA; J gene: TRBJ2-3; V gene: TRBV7-3; CDR3 protein: CASSPRGSGTDTQYF
CDR3 length: 15; clone size: once; J gene: TRBJ1-4; V gene: TRBV19; CDR3 protein: CASRPFGTGGEKLFF
CDR3 length: 13; clone size: few; J gene: TRBJ1-2; V gene: TRBV5-1; CDR3 protein: CASSSGTDYGYTF
CDR3 length: 14; clone size: NA; J gene: TRBJ1-2; V gene: TRBV6-2/TRBV6-3; CDR3 protein: CASSFMGQAYGYTF
CDR3 length: 16; clone size: NA; J gene: TRBJ2-1; V gene: TRBV9; CDR3 protein: CASSEGTSGRASEQFF
CDR3 length: 13; clone size: NA; J gene: TRBJ2-7; V gene: TRBV10-2; CDR3 protein: CASGSTDRGEQYF
CDR3 length: 15; clone size: NA; J gene: TRBJ1-2; V gene: TRBV4-2; CDR3 protein: CASSPSNPGNYGYTF
CDR3 length: 14; clone size: NA; J gene: TRBJ2-5; V gene: TRBV4-1; CDR3 protein: CASSQGQGEETQYF
CDR3 length: 16; clone size: NA; J gene: TRBJ2-3; V gene: TRBV11-3; CDR3 protein: CASSQQPGAGTDTQYF
CDR3 length: 15; clone size: few; J gene: TRBJ2-7; V gene: TRBV5-1; CDR3 protein: CASSYGGTRVYEQYF
CDR3 length: 14; clone size: NA; J gene: TRBJ1-1; V gene: TRBV19; CDR3 protein: CASSIDLRETEAFF
CDR3 length: 16; clone size: NA; J gene: TRBJ1-6; V gene: TRBV10-3; CDR3 protein: CAIRRTQSSYNSPLHF
CDR3 length: 16; clone size: NA; J gene: TRBJ1-1; V gene: TRBV23-1; CDR3 protein: CASSQSGRWRNTEAFF
CDR3 length: 15; clone size: NA; J gene: TRBJ1-2; V gene: TRBV7-9; CDR3 protein: CASSLVGQGASGYTF
CDR3 length: 16; clone size: NA; J gene: TRBJ2-3; V gene: TRBV7-9; CDR3 protein: CASSQRTSGRTDTQYF
CDR3 length: 13; clone size: NA; J gene: TRBJ1-2; V gene: TRBV3-1/TRBV3-2; CDR3 protein: CASSQAGLGGYTF
CDR3 length: 17; clone size: NA; J gene: TRBJ2-1; V gene: TRBV4-1; CDR3 protein: CASSQEGRLSSYNEQFF
CDR3 length: 14; clone size: NA; J gene: TRBJ2-7; V gene: TRBV7-2; CDR3 protein: CASSLARDAYEQYF
CDR3 length: 14; clone size: once; J gene: TRBJ1-4; V gene: TRBV5-1; CDR3 protein: CASSLEDWREKLFF
CDR3 length: 14; clone size: NA; J gene: TRBJ2-2; V gene: TRBV5-1; CDR3 protein: CASSPAGDAGELFF
CDR3 length: 14; clone size: NA; J gene: TRBJ1-2; V gene: TRBV2; CDR3 protein: CASSVDRGDYGYTF
CDR3 length: 14; clone size: NA; J gene: TRBJ2-7; V gene: TRBV5-1; CDR3 protein: CASSLDRASYEQYF
CDR3 length: 14; clone size: NA; J gene: TRBJ1-3; V gene: TRBV5-6; CDR3 protein: CASSLIGDGNTIYF
CDR3 length: 15; clone size: NA; J gene: TRBJ1-2; V gene: TRBV6-1; CDR3 protein: CASSEVGGRGYGYTF
CDR3 length: 17; clone size: NA; J gene: TRBJ2-2; V gene: TRBV18; CDR3 protein: CASSPPSQGATSGELFF
CDR3 length: 15; clone size: NA; J gene: TRBJ2-7; V gene: TRBV27; CDR3 protein: CASSLGFGRGYEQYF
CDR3 length: 13; clone size: NA; J gene: TRBJ2-7; V gene: TRBV7-2; CDR3 protein: CASSLESGYEQYF
CDR3 length: 14; clone size: NA; J gene: TRBJ2-1; V gene: TRBV5-1; CDR3 protein: CASRSGRQSNEQFF
CDR3 length: 17; clone size: once; J gene: TRBJ1-4; V gene: TRBV5-1; CDR3 protein: CASSLGPLVATNEKLFF
CDR3 length: 13; clone size: NA; J gene: TRBJ1-4; V gene: TRBV19; CDR3 protein: CASKPTSGEKLFF
CDR3 length: 17; clone size: NA; J gene: TRBJ1-2; V gene: TRBV6-6; CDR3 protein: CASSPPGQGAAPAGYTF
CDR3 length: 17; clone size: few; J gene: TRBJ2-1; V gene: TRBV5-1; CDR3 protein: CASSLGAGGGPSNEQFF
CDR3 length: 15; clone size: NA; J gene: TRBJ2-7; V gene: TRBV4-3; CDR3 protein: CASSQRTGGTYEQYF
CDR3 length: 13; clone size: NA; J gene: TRBJ1-2; V gene: TRBV24-1; CDR3 protein: CATSGGQGNGYTF
CDR3 length: 15; clone size: NA; J gene: TRBJ1-3; V gene: TRBV7-2; CDR3 protein: CASSWGQGSGNTIYF